The 20 T cell receptor beta chains listed next were all sequenced from one sample in a study of control samples from healthy donors and cancer patients. Sequencing was performed with immunoSEQ multiplex PCR; in TCRdb, only in-frame clones are kept and a portion is missing. The sample records 85,000 to 90,000 clones, 86% being singletons. Sequencing used blood. The receptor source for this set is a man between 25 and 39 years old in good health.

This clone was counted between two and nine times. DNA of the CDR3: TGTGCCAGCAGCCAAGGCAGAGGGGATGCTAACTATGGCTACACCTTC. This gives the protein CASSQGRGDANYGYTF. The J gene is TRBJ1-2, the V gene TRBV4-2; D may be TRBD1 (5 bases). Germline V CDR1 and CDR2: LGHNA, YNFKEQ. The length of the CDR3 is 16 residues. Trimming removed 1 base at V and 0 bases at J, with 12 bases between.

The gene calls are TRBV6-4 and TRBJ1-1; 7 bases line up with TRBD1. The V segment lost 6 bases and the J segment 1 base; nucleotides outside the gene matches: 5. In germline, CDR1 is MRHNA, CDR2 SNTAGT. CDR3 length: 14 amino acids. The CDR3 coding sequence is TGTGCCAGCAGCCAGACAGGGTGGAACACTGAAGCTTTCTTT. It encodes CASSQTGWNTEAFF.

This clone occurred a few times. Other DNA sequences in this sample translate to the same CDR3. DNA for the CDR3: TGTGCCAGCAGCTTGGGGGTGAGCTCTGGAAACACCATATATTTT. Residues: CASSLGVSSGNTIYF. The chain couples TRBV5-4 to TRBJ1-3; the D is unclear. Per the germline V gene, CDR1 is SGHNT and CDR2 is YYREEE (reference sequence). This CDR3 has 15 amino acids. The V end lost 0 bases, the J end lost 0 bases, and 7 bases lay between the germline ends.

This clone was seen a single time. The chain employs TRBV4-2 and TRBJ1-5; TRBD1 matches 8 bases. This CDR3 contains 16 residues. From germline, CDR1 is LGHNA and CDR2 YNFKEQ. The ends lost 0 bases at V and 5 bases at J; junction bases unmatched: 6. The CDR3 protein is CASSQDRGRRDQPQHF. The CDR3 DNA follows: TGTGCCAGCAGCCAAGACAGGGGGCGTCGAGATCAGCCCCAGCATTTT.

This clone was observed a handful of times. The chain couples TRBV7-9 to TRBJ1-4; the D gene is possibly TRBD1 (6 bases). V lost 7 bases and J lost 7, with 16 bases in between. The CDR3 runs to 14 residues. Germline CDR1 and CDR2: SEHNR and FQNEAQ (reference sequence). In nucleotides, the CDR3 is TGTGCCAGCACGGATCCGGGACAAAGTGAAAAACTGTTTTTT. Translation gives CASTDPGQSEKLFF.

The CDR3 coding sequence is TGTGCCAGCGGTGTAGGGGGGGCTTACGAGCAGTACGTC. Protein sequence: CASGVGGAYEQYV. The rearrangement uses TRBV5-5 and TRBJ2-7, with TRBD2 as a possible D gene (7 bases). V was shortened by 7 bases and J by 4 bases, with 15 bases between the two germline ends. The CDR3 sequence is 13 residues long. Germline loops: CDR1 SGHKS, CDR2 YYEKEE (reference sequence).

The chain joins TRBV5-6 to TRBJ2-5; 9 bases are a match to TRBD1. Unmatched junction bases numbered 5, after V lost 3 bases and J lost 5 bases. Germline V gives CDR1 SGHDT, CDR2 YYEEEE. The CDR3 extends over 14 amino acids. The CDR3 DNA reads as TGTGCCAGCAGCTCCTGGACAGGGGTTGAGACCCAGTACTTC. This codes for CASSSWTGVETQYF.

This rearrangement joins TRBV7-3 to TRBJ2-1, with 8 bases fitting TRBD2. Germline CDR1 reads SGHTA; CDR2 reads FQGTGA. The CDR3 covers 15 residues. Trimming at V came to 5 bases and at J to 2 bases, leaving 5 bases not matched to a gene. The CDR3 nucleotides read TGTGCCAGCAGCGCCTCGGGGGGGCCCTACAATGAGCAGTTCTTC. It specifies CASSASGGPYNEQFF.

The chain's CDR3 is CASSEGFSGNTIYF. CDR3 coding DNA: TGTGCCAGCAGTGAAGGGTTCTCTGGAAACACCATATATTTT. The V call is TRBV6-1, the J call TRBJ1-3; D ambiguous. CDR1 MNHNS and CDR2 SASEGT come from the germline V gene. The V gene lost 1 base and the J gene lost 0 bases, with 4 bases spanning the gap. CDR3 length equals 14 residues.

The chain joins TRBV19 to TRBJ2-1; possibly TRBD2 for D (5 bases). This CDR3 region has 16 residues. Per the germline V gene, CDR1 is LNHDA and CDR2 is SQIVND (reference sequence). Trimming stripped 4 bases from V and 4 bases from J, with 17 bases between. The CDR3 DNA reads TGTGCCAGTAGTAGGAAGGACTTATCGGTTTACAATGAGCAGTTCTTC. Protein product: CASSRKDLSVYNEQFF. Drawing the rest from reference TRBV19 and TRBJ2-1, the complete variable domain is DGGITQSPKYLFRKEGQNVTLSCEQNLNHDAMYWYRQDPGQGLRLIYYSQIVNDFQKGDIAEGYSVSREKKESFPLTVTSAQKNPTAFYLCASSRKDLSVYNEQFFGPGTRLTVL.

The chain combines TRBV10-3 with TRBJ1-2, with a tentative D call TRBD1 (6 bases). The germline V gene has CDR1 ENHRY and CDR2 SYGVKD. With 3 bases removed from V and 2 bases from J, the gap between germline ends came to 10 bases. This CDR3 has 14 residues. CDR3 DNA: TGTGCCATCAGTGAACGGGGGCTGAACTATGGCTACACCTTC. Encoded protein: CAISERGLNYGYTF.

The rearrangement uses TRBV28 and TRBJ1-3, with D perhaps TRBD1 (6 bases). Germline CDR1 is MDHEN and CDR2 is SYDVKM. The V and J ends lost 4 bases and 0 bases respectively, with 10 bases between them. This CDR3 spans 15 amino acids. The CDR3 nucleotides are TGTGCCAGCAGTTCGGGGGCCAACTCTGGAAACACCATATATTTT. Protein sequence: CASSSGANSGNTIYF.

The chain combines TRBV29-1 with TRBJ2-5; 12 bases agree with TRBD2. The CDR3 is 15 amino acids. The V gene's germline CDR1 is SQVTM and CDR2 ANQGSEA. V dropped 4 bases and J dropped 1; count of bases not matched to a gene: 4. CDR3 residues: CSVGLAGALQETQYF. Written as DNA, the CDR3 is TGCAGCGTTGGACTAGCGGGGGCCCTCCAAGAGACCCAGTACTTC.

V is TRBV30 and J is TRBJ2-5, with 13 bases matching TRBD2. The CDR3 totals 18 residues. Germline V gives CDR1 GTSNPN, CDR2 SVGIG (reference sequence). V lost 0 bases to trimming and J lost 5 bases; unmatched junction nucleotides: 12. CDR3 DNA sequence: TGTGCCTGGAGTGTCTGGACTAGCGGGGGCCCTAGGGGGGAGACCCAGTACTTC. Translation: CAWSVWTSGGPRGETQYF.

Remarks on this clone: The sample has other DNA sequences that encode this CDR3 too. V and J are TRBV24-1 and TRBJ2-3, with 9 bases fitting TRBD2. The CDR3 sequence is 16 residues long. V was clipped by 0 bases and J by 3 bases; unmatched bases: 3. Per the germline V gene, CDR1 is KGHDR and CDR2 is SFDVKD. The CDR3 loop is CATSDLAGGGTDTQYF. The DNA of the CDR3 is TGTGCCACCAGTGATTTGGCGGGGGGGGGAACAGATACGCAGTATTTT.

The CDR3 DNA sequence: TGTGCCTGGACGCTGGGTAGGGGCGATACGCAGTATTTT. Translation gives CAWTLGRGDTQYF. V and J are TRBV30 and TRBJ2-3, with a tentative D call TRBD1 (5 bases). V was clipped by 4 bases and J by 6 bases, with 14 bases between them. CDR3 size: 13 residues. Germline V gives CDR1 GTSNPN, CDR2 SVGIG (reference sequence).

The chain employs TRBV2 and TRBJ1-1; TRBD1 aligns across 8 bases. Trimming took 6 bases from V and 10 from J; bases not matched to a gene: 4. Germline CDR1 and CDR2: SNHLY and FYNNEI. The CDR3 has 11 amino acids. CDR3 in DNA: TGTGCCAGCAGACCCGACAGGGGAGCTTTCTTT. This codes for CASRPDRGAFF. The whole variable domain, filled in from reference TRBV2 and TRBJ1-1, reads EPEVTQTPSHQVTQMGQEVILRCVPISNHLYFYWYRQILGQKVEFLVSFYNNEISEKSEIFDDQFSVERPDGSNFTLKIRSTKLEDSAMYFCASRPDRGAFFGQGTRLTVV.

The chain uses TRBV6-6 and TRBJ1-5, with D unresolved. Germline V gives CDR1 MNHNY, CDR2 SVGAGI (reference sequence). The CDR3 is made up of 14 amino acids. Trimming shortened V by 7 bases and J by 0 bases, and 10 bases separated the two germline ends. CDR3 protein: CASKIRDSNQPQHF. The CDR3 bases are TGTGCCAGCAAGATACGGGATAGCAATCAGCCCCAGCATTTT.

The V and J genes are TRBV19 and TRBJ2-1; D is undetermined. V shed 3 bases and J shed 7 bases, with 7 bases lying between them. This CDR3 comprises 12 residues. CDR1 and CDR2 (germline): LNHDA, SQIVND (reference sequence). The CDR3 reads CASSIGLNEQFF. The CDR3 DNA reads as TGTGCCAGTAGTATTGGCCTAAATGAGCAGTTCTTC.

The chain links TRBV28 to TRBJ2-6; D uncertain. Trimming left V 4 bases short and J 5 bases short, with 15 bases between. Germline CDR1 is MDHEN and CDR2 is SYDVKM. The CDR3 covers 16 residues. The CDR3 nucleotides are TGTGCCAGCAGTTCTGGGCAGTCGAGGAGGGCCAACGTCCTGACTTTC. Translated: CASSSGQSRRANVLTF.